One sample yielded the 20 T cell receptor beta chains listed below, sequenced in a study of T cell clonotyping in hematopoietic cell transplantation. Time point indicated: recipient sample about 28 days before transplant, after cytoreduction. Clones were sequenced by immunoSEQ multiplex PCR, and TCRdb holds only the in-frame ones, with some missing. The sample records about 49,000 clones, about nine tenths being singletons. Sequencing used peripheral blood mononuclear cells, obtained before stem cell transplant. These receptors were obtained from a man in his 60s with biphenotypic leukemia. Some clones in this sample may be carry-over from other donors' samples.

The rearrangement uses TRBV6-6 and TRBJ2-5, with 8 positions matching TRBD2. Germline trimming cut 5 bases from V and 5 bases from J; bases unmatched to any gene: 4. Germline V lookup: CDR1 MNHNY, CDR2 SVGAGI (reference sequence). This CDR3 spans 13 amino acids. The CDR3 protein is CASSGTSRETQYF. The CDR3 nucleotides are TGTGCCAGCAGTGGGACTAGTCGGGAGACCCAGTACTTC.

The J gene is TRBJ2-2, the V gene TRBV19, with D uncertain. Trimming removed 5 bases from V and 0 bases from J, with 13 bases in between. Germline lookup yields CDR1 LNHDA and CDR2 SQIVND (reference sequence). The CDR3 totals 16 residues. The CDR3 reads CASSFTAGSNTGELFF. For the CDR3, the DNA is TGTGCCAGTAGTTTCACAGCCGGATCGAACACCGGGGAGCTGTTTTTT.

The chain uses TRBV7-9 and TRBJ2-1; TRBD1 aligns across 10 bases. Trimming at V came to 9 bases and at J to 3 bases, leaving 8 bases not matched to a gene. The CDR3 has 15 residues. Germline V gives CDR1 SEHNR, CDR2 FQNEAQ (reference sequence). Written as DNA, the CDR3 is TGTGCCAGTGACCCCCGGGACAGGGGCTACAATGAGCAGTTCTTC. Amino acid sequence: CASDPRDRGYNEQFF.

V usage is TRBV28 and J usage is TRBJ1-1, with D possibly TRBD1 on 5 matching bases. V was pared by 6 bases and J by 4 bases, with 9 bases between. Germline CDR1 is MDHEN and CDR2 is SYDVKM. The CDR3 consists of 12 residues. The CDR3 coding sequence is TGTGCCAGCAGCTCGGGGGGCACTGAAGCTTTCTTT. It is translated as CASSSGGTEAFF.

The V and J genes are TRBV6-6 and TRBJ1-1, with TRBD1 identical over 7 bases. The trim removed 5 bases at V and 8 bases at J, leaving 5 bases unmatched. Germline lookup yields CDR1 MNHNY and CDR2 SVGAGI (reference sequence). The length of the CDR3 is 12 residues. CDR3 loop: CASSPTGREAFF. CDR3 bases: TGTGCCAGCAGTCCGACAGGGCGAGAAGCTTTCTTT.

This clone was found a few times. This chain uses TRBV7-9 with TRBJ2-1, with TRBD1 matching over 9 bases. Per germline, CDR1 SEHNR and CDR2 FQNEAQ (reference sequence). This CDR3 has 13 residues. V lost 5 bases to trimming and J lost 6 bases; unmatched junction nucleotides: 2. This CDR3 is CASSRQGGNEQFF. The CDR3 DNA follows: TGTGCCAGCAGCCGACAGGGGGGCAATGAGCAGTTCTTC.

This chain uses TRBV7-3 with TRBJ1-1; 9 bases are a match to TRBD1. Germline CDR1 is SGHTA and CDR2 is FQGTGA. The trim removed 6 bases at V and 4 bases at J, leaving 6 bases unmatched. The CDR3 loop spans 14 amino acids. CDR3 nucleotides: TGTGCCAGCAGAGTTACAGGGGGCGGCACTGAAGCTTTCTTT. Amino acids: CASRVTGGGTEAFF.

This clone was detected once. V usage is TRBV11-2 and J usage is TRBJ1-1; TRBD1 aligns across 7 bases. Germline V gene data show CDR1 as SGHAT and CDR2 as FQNNGV. There are 14 residues in the CDR3. V was pared by 3 bases and J by 0 bases, with 1 base of the junction left unmatched. DNA for the CDR3: TGTGCCAGCAGCTTCACAGGGGTGAACACTGAAGCTTTCTTT. Translation gives CASSFTGVNTEAFF.

The rearrangement uses TRBV2 and TRBJ2-1, with 8 bases aligning to TRBD2. The ends lost 4 bases at V and 8 bases at J; junction bases unmatched: 19. Germline loops: CDR1 SNHLY, CDR2 FYNNEI. This CDR3 contains 18 residues. The CDR3 bases are TGTGCCAGCAGTGTCTCGAGGGTACAGGGACTAGATCAGGATGAGCAGTTCTTC. Its translation: CASSVSRVQGLDQDEQFF.

A word on this clone: At one end, the junction sequence differs from germline, possibly due to a read error. The chain links TRBV6-5 to TRBJ2-7, with D perhaps assigned TRBD1 or TRBD2 (5 bases each). The CDR3 is 13 residues long. Per the germline V gene, CDR1 is MNHEY and CDR2 is SVGAGI. The CDR3 region is CASGTGPSYKQYF. The CDR3 bases are TGTGCCAGCGGGACGGGGCCCTCCTACAAGCAGTACTTC.

J is TRBJ2-2 and V is TRBV7-8; 8 nucleotides match TRBD2. J lost 8 bases, V lost 5 bases, and 4 bases had no gene match. This CDR3 contains 13 residues. Per germline, CDR1 SGHVS and CDR2 FQNEAQ. CDR3: CASSLSGGGELFF. The DNA for the CDR3 is TGTGCCAGCAGCCTAAGCGGGGGAGGGGAGCTGTTTTTT.

The CDR3 loop is CAWSVGQGDTEAFF. The CDR3 DNA follows: TGTGCCTGGAGTGTAGGTCAGGGTGACACTGAAGCTTTCTTT. The chain recombines TRBV30 with TRBJ1-1, with TRBD1 as a possible D gene (5 bases). This CDR3 has 14 residues. V lost 0 bases to trimming and J lost 3 bases, with 11 bases between them. CDR1 and CDR2 from the germline V gene are GTSNPN and SVGIG (reference sequence).

The chain recombines TRBV19 with TRBJ2-3, with 8 bases aligning to TRBD2. V trimming: 6 bases; J trimming: 2 bases; junction bases outside the gene matches: 13. CDR3 size: 17 residues. Germline loops: CDR1 LNHDA, CDR2 SQIVND (reference sequence). The CDR3 loop reads CASSQIPSGSPTDTQYF. In DNA form, the CDR3 reads TGTGCCAGTAGCCAAATCCCCAGCGGGAGCCCCACAGATACGCAGTATTTT.

The chain employs TRBV7-8 and TRBJ1-1; D gene unclear. Germline V CDR1 and CDR2: SGHVS, FQNEAQ. The CDR3 extends over 13 amino acids. V was shortened by 1 base and J by 2 bases, with 5 bases between the two germline ends. CDR3 DNA: TGTGCCAGCAGCTTAGGGACTAACACTGAAGCTTTCTTT. Its translation: CASSLGTNTEAFF. Complete variable domain (other parts from reference TRBV7-8 and TRBJ1-1): GAGVSQSPRYKVAKRGQDVALRCDPISGHVSLFWYQQALGQGPEFLTYFQNEAQLDKSGLPSDRFFAERPEGSVSTLKIQRTQQEDSAVYLCASSLGTNTEAFFGQGTRLTVV.

The chain recombines TRBV6-1 with TRBJ1-1; no clear D. The CDR3 sequence is 13 residues long. Trimming pared 9 bases from V and 0 bases from J, leaving 11 bases between. Germline-derived CDR1 and CDR2 are MNHNS and SASEGT. CDR3 coding DNA: TGTGCCAGTAACACCAATTTGAACACTGAAGCTTTCTTT. Its translation is CASNTNLNTEAFF.

This clone came up once. The V gene is TRBV2, the J gene TRBJ1-1; tentative D call: TRBD1 (5 bases). The CDR3 sequence is 12 residues long. V was cut by 1 base and J by 8 bases, with 8 bases left in between. Germline CDR1 SNHLY, CDR2 FYNNEI. The CDR3 nucleotides are TGTGCCAGCAGTGAAGTCCGACAGGAAGCTTTCTTT. Its protein product is CASSEVRQEAFF.

This chain uses TRBV11-1 with TRBJ2-2; D remains ambiguous. Germline values: CDR1 SGHAT, CDR2 FQDESV (reference sequence). The CDR3 has 15 amino acids. Trimming shortened V by 1 base and J by 3 bases, and 9 bases separated the two germline ends. Written as DNA, the CDR3 is TGTGCCAGCAGCTTAGACCTTACAGACACCGGGGAGCTGTTTTTT. It specifies CASSLDLTDTGELFF.

The CDR3 DNA follows: TGTGCCAGCACCGGTCCCCTAGCGGGTCGGGACGACGAGCAGTACTTC. It encodes CASTGPLAGRDDEQYF. The V and J genes are TRBV2 and TRBJ2-7; 8 bases fit TRBD2. The CDR3 covers 16 residues. Unmatched junction bases numbered 16, after V lost 7 bases and J lost 5 bases. The germline V gene encodes CDR1 SNHLY and CDR2 FYNNEI.

This clone was seen a few times. One junction end disagrees with the germline gene, perhaps due to a read error. The J gene is TRBJ2-5, the V gene TRBV7-7; D is perhaps TRBD1 or TRBD2 (7 bases each). The germline gives CDR1 SSHAT, CDR2 FNYEAQ (reference sequence). This CDR3 spans 14 amino acids. The CDR3 spells CASSLGGDSWTQYF. The CDR3 DNA reads as TGTGCTAGCAGCTTAGGGGGGGACAGTTGGACCCAGTACTTC.

The chain uses TRBV6-5 and TRBJ1-5, with a weak D call TRBD1 (5 bases). Germline CDR1 reads MNHEY; CDR2 reads SVGAGI. The CDR3 loop spans 14 amino acids. V lost 6 bases, J lost 4 bases, and 13 bases lay in between. CDR3: CASSLREGNQPQHF. CDR3 in DNA: TGTGCCAGCAGCCTCAGGGAGGGGAATCAGCCCCAGCATTTT.